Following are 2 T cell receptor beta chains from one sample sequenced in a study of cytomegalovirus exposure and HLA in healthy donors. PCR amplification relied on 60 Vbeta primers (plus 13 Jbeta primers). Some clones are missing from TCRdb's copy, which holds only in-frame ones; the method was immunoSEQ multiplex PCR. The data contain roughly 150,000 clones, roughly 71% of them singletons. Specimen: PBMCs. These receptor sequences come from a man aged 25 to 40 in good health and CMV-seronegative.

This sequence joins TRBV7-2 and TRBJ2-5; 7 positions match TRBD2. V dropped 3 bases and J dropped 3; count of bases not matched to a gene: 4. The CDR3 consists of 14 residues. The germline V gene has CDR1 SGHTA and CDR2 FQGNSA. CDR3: CASSLTAGEETQYF. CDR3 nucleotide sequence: TGTGCCAGCAGCTTGACGGCGGGAGAAGAGACCCAGTACTTC.

CDR3 region: CASTFGTGPYEQYF. DNA of the CDR3: TGTGCCAGCACCTTCGGGACAGGACCCTACGAGCAGTACTTC. The gene calls are TRBV7-9 and TRBJ2-5; 8 nucleotides align to TRBD1. The assigned J gene may be wrong: the sequence end matches TRBJ2-7 better. Germline V gives CDR1 SEHNR, CDR2 FQNEAQ (reference sequence). CDR3 length equals 14 residues.